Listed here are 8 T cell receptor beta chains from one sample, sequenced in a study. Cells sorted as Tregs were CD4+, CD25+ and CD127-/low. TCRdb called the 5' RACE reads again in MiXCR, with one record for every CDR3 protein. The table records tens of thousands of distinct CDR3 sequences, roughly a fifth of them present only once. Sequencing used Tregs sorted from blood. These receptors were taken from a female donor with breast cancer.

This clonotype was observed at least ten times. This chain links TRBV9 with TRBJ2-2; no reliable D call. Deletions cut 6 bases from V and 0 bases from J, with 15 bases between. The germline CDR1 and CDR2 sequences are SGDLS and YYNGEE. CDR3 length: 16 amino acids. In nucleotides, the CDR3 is TGTGCCAGCACCCCGTACCGCAGCTCGAACACCGGGGAGCTGTTTTTT. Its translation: CASTPYRSSNTGELFF.

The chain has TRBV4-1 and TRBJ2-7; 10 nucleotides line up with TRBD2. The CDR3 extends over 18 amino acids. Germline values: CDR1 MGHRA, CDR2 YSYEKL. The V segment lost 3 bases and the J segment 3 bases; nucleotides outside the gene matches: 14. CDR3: CASSHKTGSGTSDYEQYF. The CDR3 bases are TGCGCCAGCAGCCATAAAACAGGGAGCGGGACTAGCGACTACGAGCAGTACTTC.

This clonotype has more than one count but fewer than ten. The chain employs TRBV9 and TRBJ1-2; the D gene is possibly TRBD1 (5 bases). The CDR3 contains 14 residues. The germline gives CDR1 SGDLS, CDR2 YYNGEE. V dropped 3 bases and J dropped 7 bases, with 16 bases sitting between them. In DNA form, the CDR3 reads TGTGCCAGCAGCGAGTCCGACAGCCCAGGTGGCTACACCTTC. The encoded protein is CASSESDSPGGYTF.

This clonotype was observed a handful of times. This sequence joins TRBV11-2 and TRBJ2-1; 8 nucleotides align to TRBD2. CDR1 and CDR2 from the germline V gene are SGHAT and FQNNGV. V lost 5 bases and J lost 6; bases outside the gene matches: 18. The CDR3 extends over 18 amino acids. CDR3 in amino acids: CASSPVLGSGTSGNEQFF. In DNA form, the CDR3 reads TGTGCCAGCAGCCCCGTCCTTGGTAGCGGGACTTCTGGCAATGAGCAGTTCTTC. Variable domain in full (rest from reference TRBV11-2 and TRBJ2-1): EAGVAQSPRYKIIEKRQSVAFWCNPISGHATLYWYQQILGQGPKLLIQFQNNGVVDDSQLPKDRFSAERLKGVDSTLKIQPAKLEDSAVYLCASSPVLGSGTSGNEQFFGPGTRLTVL.

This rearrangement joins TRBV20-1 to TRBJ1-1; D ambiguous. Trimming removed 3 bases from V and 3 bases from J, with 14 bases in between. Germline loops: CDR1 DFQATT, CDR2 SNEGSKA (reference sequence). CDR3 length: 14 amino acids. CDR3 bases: TGCAGTGCTAGGGTCCCAGGCCCAGACACTGAAGCTTTCTTT. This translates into CSARVPGPDTEAFF.

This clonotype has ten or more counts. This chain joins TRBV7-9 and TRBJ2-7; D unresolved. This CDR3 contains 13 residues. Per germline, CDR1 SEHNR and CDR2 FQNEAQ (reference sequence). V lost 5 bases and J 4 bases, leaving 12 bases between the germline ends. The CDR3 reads CASSRVDRYEQYF. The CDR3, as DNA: TGTGCCAGCAGCCGGGTGGATAGGTACGAGCAGTACTTC.

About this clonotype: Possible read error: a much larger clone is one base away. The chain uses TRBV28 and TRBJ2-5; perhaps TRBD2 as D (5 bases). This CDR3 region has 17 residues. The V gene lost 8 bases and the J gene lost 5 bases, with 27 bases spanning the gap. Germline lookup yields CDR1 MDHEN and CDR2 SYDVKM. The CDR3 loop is CASEGPSSCLTGETQYF. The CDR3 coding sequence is TGTGCCAGCGAAGGACCGTCTAGCTGCCTGACGGGGGAGACCCAGTACTTC.

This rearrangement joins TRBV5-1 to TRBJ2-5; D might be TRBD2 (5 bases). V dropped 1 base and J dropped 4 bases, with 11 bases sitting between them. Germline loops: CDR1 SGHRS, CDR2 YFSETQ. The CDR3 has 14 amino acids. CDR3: CASSLWGDGETQYF. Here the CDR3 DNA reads TGCGCCAGCAGCTTGTGGGGAGATGGAGAGACCCAGTACTTC.